In its sample, the clone carrying this TCR beta chain was seen many times. What it binds is unknown. The source of the sample is a study of CD8+CD57+ T cells in acquired aplastic anemia. Study at large: DNA from sorted CD4+ and CD8+ cells averaged approximately 3.5 ug.

CDR3 and TCR beta VDJ profiling relied on a genomic DNA template. In TCRdb, the reads were re-called with MiXCR into one record per CDR3 protein. The sample includes a few hundred thousand distinct CDR3 sequences, roughly 50% of them seen just once. Study results and caveats: Patients and controls shared just under 30 CD8+ CDR3 sequences, highly expressed in patients. Patients did not significantly differ from controls in CD8+ Simpson's diversity.

V trimming: 6 bases; J trimming: 14 bases; junction bases outside the gene matches: 12. The CDR3 totals 13 residues. Germline CDR1 reads DFQATT; CDR2 reads SNEGSKA (reference sequence). Only patients with CD8+CD57+ cell expansion on flow cytometry were chosen for sequencing. Blood was sampled before the patients had received any therapy. The sequence derives from a human donor with aplastic anemia. The chain uses TRBV20-1 and TRBJ1-6; the match to TRBD1 covers 8 bases. The sequencing sample was made of sorted CD4+, CD8+, or CD8+CD57+ T cells (not recorded which) from PBMCs. CDR3 residues: CSAIPGQANSLHF. CDR3 coding DNA: TGCAGTGCCATCCCGGGACAGGCAAATTCCCTCCACTTT.